Given below is one TCR beta chain in context. The record originates from a study of blood T cells in healthy people across ages. A J-beta primer mix and a sample-barcoded 5' primer were used in a second PCR of about 7 to 11 cycles. TCRdb fed the 5' RACE reads into MiXCR, producing one record per CDR3 protein. The data show around 600,000 distinct CDR3 sequences, 40% to 55% seen once. Each sample used at least 6.5 million PBMCs. V shed 4 bases and J 4 bases; nucleotides not matched to a gene: 6. The CDR3 loop spans 14 amino acids. Germline assignment: CDR1 SEHNR and CDR2 FQNEAQ (reference sequence). Specimen: blood. The source is a man older than 75 in good health. The rearrangement joins TRBV7-9 to TRBJ1-1; 7 bases are a match to TRBD1. CDR3 region: CASSSWTGGTEAFF. DNA of the CDR3: TGTGCCAGCAGCTCGTGGACAGGAGGCACTGAAGCTTTCTTT.